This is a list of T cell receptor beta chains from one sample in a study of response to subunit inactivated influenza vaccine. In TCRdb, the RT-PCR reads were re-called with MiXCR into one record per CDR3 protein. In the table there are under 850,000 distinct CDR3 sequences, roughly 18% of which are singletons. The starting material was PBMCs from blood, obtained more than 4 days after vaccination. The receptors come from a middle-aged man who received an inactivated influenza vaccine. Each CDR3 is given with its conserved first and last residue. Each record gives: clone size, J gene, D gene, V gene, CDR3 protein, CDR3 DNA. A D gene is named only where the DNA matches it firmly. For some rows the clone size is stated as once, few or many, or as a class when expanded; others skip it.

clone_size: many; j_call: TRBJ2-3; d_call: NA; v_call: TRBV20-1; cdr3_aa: CSASRTAYTDTQYF; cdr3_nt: TGCAGTGCTTCCCGGACAGCGTACACAGATACGCAGTATTTT
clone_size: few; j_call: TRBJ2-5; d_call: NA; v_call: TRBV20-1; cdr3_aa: CSAVGSAETQYF; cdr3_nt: TGCAGTGCAGTGGGTTCGGCTGAGACCCAGTACTTC
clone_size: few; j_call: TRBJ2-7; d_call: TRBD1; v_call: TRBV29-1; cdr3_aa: CSVELGTGFDYEQYF; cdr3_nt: TGCAGCGTTGAACTAGGGACAGGGTTTGACTACGAGCAGTACTTC
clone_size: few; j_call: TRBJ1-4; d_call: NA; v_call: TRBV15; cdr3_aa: CATSRDRQGNEKLFF; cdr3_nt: TGTGCCACCAGCAGAGATAGGCAGGGTAATGAAAAACTGTTTTTT
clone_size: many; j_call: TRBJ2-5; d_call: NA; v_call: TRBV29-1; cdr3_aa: CSVKLRSRETQYF; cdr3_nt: TGCAGCGTTAAATTGCGATCGAGGGAGACCCAGTACTTC
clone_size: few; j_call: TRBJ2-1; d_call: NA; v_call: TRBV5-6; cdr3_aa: CASSRPRLVIYNEQFF; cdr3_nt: TGTGCCAGCAGCCGTCCTCGACTCGTTATCTACAATGAGCAGTTCTTC
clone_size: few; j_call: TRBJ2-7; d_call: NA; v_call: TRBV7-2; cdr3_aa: CASSLSQDSYEQYF; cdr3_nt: TGTGCCAGCAGCTTGAGTCAGGACTCCTACGAGCAGTACTTC
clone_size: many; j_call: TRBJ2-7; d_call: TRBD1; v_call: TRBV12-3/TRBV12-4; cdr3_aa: CASRRQGGSYEQYF; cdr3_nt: TGTGCCAGCAGAAGACAGGGGGGCTCCTACGAGCAGTACTTC
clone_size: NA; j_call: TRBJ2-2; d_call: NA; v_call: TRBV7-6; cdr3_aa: CASSPRSDGELFF; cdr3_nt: TGTGCCAGCAGCCCCCGCTCTGACGGGGAGCTGTTTTTT
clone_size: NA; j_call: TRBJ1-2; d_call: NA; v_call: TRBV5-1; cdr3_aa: CASSQQDTNYGYTF; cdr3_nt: TGCGCCAGCAGTCAACAGGACACTAACTATGGCTACACCTTC
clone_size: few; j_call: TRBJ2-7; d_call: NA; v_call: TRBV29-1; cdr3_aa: CSVEDGGTFQYF; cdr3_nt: TGCAGCGTTGAAGACGGAGGCACGTTTCAGTACTTC
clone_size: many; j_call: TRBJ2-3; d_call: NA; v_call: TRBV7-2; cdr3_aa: CASSFLMGGGRSDTQYF; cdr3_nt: TGTGCCAGCAGTTTCCTTATGGGGGGGGGCAGGTCAGATACGCAGTATTTT
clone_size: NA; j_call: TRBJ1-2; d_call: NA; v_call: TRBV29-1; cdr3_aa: CSDRVGPGYGYTF; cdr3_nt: TGCAGCGACAGGGTTGGGCCAGGCTATGGCTACACCTTC
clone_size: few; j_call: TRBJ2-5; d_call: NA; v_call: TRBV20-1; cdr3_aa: CSAVRTAQETQYF; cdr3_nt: TGCAGTGCTGTTCGGACAGCTCAAGAGACCCAGTACTTC
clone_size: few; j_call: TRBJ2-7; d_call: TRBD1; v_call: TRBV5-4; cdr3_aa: CASSLLLQGAIGSEQYF; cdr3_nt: TGTGCCAGCAGCTTGTTACTCCAGGGGGCTATCGGTAGCGAGCAGTACTTC
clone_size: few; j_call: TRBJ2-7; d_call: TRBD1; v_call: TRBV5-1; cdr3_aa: CASSLGTGPIPEQYF; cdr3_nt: TGCGCCAGCAGCTTGGGGACAGGCCCCATACCCGAGCAGTACTTC
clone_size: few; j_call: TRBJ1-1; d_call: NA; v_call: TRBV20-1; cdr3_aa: CSARGHGTEAFF; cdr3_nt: TGCAGTGCTAGGGGACATGGGACTGAAGCTTTCTTT
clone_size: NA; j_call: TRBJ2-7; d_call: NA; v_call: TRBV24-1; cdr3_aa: CATRGGIKGEHSYEQYF; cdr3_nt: TGTGCCACCAGAGGGGGTATTAAGGGGGAGCACTCCTACGAGCAGTACTTC
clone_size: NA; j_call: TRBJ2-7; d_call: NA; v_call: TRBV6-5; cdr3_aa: CASMGQAGEQYF; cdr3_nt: TGTGCCAGCATGGGGCAGGCGGGGGAGCAGTACTTC
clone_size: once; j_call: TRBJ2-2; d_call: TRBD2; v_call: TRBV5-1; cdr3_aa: CASSWRTGTSGIGELFF; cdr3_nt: TGCGCCAGCAGCTGGAGGACCGGGACTAGCGGGATTGGGGAGCTGTTTTTT
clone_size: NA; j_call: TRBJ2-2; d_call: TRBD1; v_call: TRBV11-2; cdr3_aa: CASSPRQGELVNTGELFF; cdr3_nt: TGTGCCAGCAGCCCTCGACAGGGAGAATTAGTGAACACCGGGGAGCTGTTTTTT
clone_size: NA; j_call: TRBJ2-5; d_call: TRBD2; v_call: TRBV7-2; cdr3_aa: CASSSARTSGQETQYF; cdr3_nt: TGTGCCAGCAGTTCAGCGAGGACTAGCGGACAAGAGACCCAGTACTTC
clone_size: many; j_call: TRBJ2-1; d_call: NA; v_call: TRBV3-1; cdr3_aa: CASSQSSVYNEQFF; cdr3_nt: TGTGCCAGCAGCCAGAGTTCGGTTTACAATGAGCAGTTCTTC
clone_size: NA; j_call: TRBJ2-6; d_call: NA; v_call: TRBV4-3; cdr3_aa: CASSQYGDRPHRANVLTF; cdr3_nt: TGCGCCAGCAGCCAATATGGAGACAGGCCCCACAGGGCCAACGTCCTGACTTTC